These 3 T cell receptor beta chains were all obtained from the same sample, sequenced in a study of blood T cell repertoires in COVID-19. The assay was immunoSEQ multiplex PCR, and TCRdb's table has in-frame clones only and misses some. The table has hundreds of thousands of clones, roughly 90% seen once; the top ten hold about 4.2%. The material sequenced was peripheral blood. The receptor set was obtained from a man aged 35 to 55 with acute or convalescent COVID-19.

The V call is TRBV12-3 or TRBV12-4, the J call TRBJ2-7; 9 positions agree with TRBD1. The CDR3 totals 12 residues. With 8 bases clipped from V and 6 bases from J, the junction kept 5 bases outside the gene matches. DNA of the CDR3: TGTGCCAGCCGGGACAGGGTGGCCGAGCAGTACTTC. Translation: CASRDRVAEQYF.

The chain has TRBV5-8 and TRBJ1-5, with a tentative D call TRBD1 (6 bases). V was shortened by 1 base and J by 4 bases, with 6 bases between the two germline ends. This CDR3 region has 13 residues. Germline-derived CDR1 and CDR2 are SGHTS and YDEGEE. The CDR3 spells CASSLRGNQPQHF. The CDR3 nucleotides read TGTGCCAGCAGCTTGAGGGGGAATCAGCCCCAGCATTTT.

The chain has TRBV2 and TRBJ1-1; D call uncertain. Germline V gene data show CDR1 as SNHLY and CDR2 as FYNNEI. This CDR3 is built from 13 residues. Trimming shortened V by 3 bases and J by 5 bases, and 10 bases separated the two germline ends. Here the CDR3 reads CASSDPPGTEAFF. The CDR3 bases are TGTGCCAGCAGTGACCCCCCGGGGACTGAAGCTTTCTTT.